This is a list of T cell receptor beta chains from one sample in a study of OX40 agonist ivuxolimab in advanced cancers. Clones were read by immunoSEQ multiplex PCR, and TCRdb kept only the in-frame ones, dropping some. The sample records fewer than 65,000 clones, more than 70% being singletons. Sequenced material: CD4+ or CD8+ T cells sorted from blood, taken in a trial of the OX40 agonist ivuxolimab. The source of these receptors is an adult with an advanced solid tumor such as melanoma, head and neck, liver or kidney cancer. Each CDR3 is given with its conserved first and last residue. A D gene is named only where the DNA matches it firmly.

CDR3	DNA	J	D	V
CASSATGSANTEAFF	TGTGCCAGCAGCGCCACGGGATCCGCGAACACTGAAGCTTTCTTT	TRBJ1-1	NA	TRBV9
CASSYGTSGTGEQFF	TGTGCCAGCAGTTACGGGACTAGCGGGACTGGTGAGCAGTTCTTC	TRBJ2-1	TRBD2	TRBV6-6
CASSRGSQETQYF	TGTGCCAGCAGCCGGGGATCCCAAGAGACCCAGTACTTC	TRBJ2-5	NA	TRBV5-4
CASSPGQETYEQYF	TGTGCCAGCAGCCCGGGACAGGAGACCTACGAGCAGTACTTC	TRBJ2-7	TRBD1	TRBV5-4
CASSGEGYEQYF	TGTGCCAGCAGTGGGGAAGGTTACGAGCAGTACTTC	TRBJ2-7	NA	TRBV6-1
CASSPQQGSNQPQHF	TGTGCCAGCAGCCCGCAACAGGGTAGCAATCAGCCCCAGCATTTT	TRBJ1-5	NA	TRBV7-6
CASSLSGHRAEQYF	TGTGCCAGCAGCTTATCTGGCCACAGGGCCGAGCAGTACTTC	TRBJ2-7	NA	TRBV7-3
CAISEGDYPVGTQYF	TGTGCCATCAGTGAGGGGGACTATCCCGTGGGTACGCAGTATTTT	TRBJ2-3	TRBD2	TRBV10-3
CASKGRNYNEQFF	TGTGCCAGCAAGGGACGGAACTACAATGAGCAGTTCTTC	TRBJ2-1	NA	TRBV6-5
CASNGGAWNEQYF	TGTGCCAGCAATGGGGGCGCGTGGAACGAGCAGTACTTC	TRBJ2-7	NA	TRBV5-6
CSVGPPGVGSYEQYF	TGCAGCGTTGGTCCCCCCGGGGTCGGGAGCTACGAGCAGTACTTC	TRBJ2-7	NA	TRBV29-1
CASSYQLAGGIEQYF	TGTGCCAGCAGTTACCAACTAGCGGGAGGCATCGAGCAGTACTTC	TRBJ2-7	TRBD2	TRBV6-6
CASSYLRDRGQETQYF	TGTGCCAGCAGTTACTTAAGGGACAGGGGGCAAGAGACCCAGTACTTC	TRBJ2-5	TRBD1	TRBV6-6
CASARDLSGRETQYF	TGTGCCAGTGCCCGGGACCTCAGCGGGAGAGAGACCCAGTACTTC	TRBJ2-5	TRBD2	TRBV5-4
CASKGLAGEVYSIF	TGTGCCAGCAAGGGACTAGCGGGAGAGGTCTATTCGATCTTC	TRBJ2-1	TRBD2	TRBV6-1
CASSRLGTAGYTF	TGTGCCAGCAGTCGCCTTGGGACAGCCGGCTACACCTTC	TRBJ1-2	TRBD1	TRBV27